A selection of T cell receptor beta chains follows, all from one sample in a study of blood T cell repertoires in COVID-19. Produced via immunoSEQ multiplex PCR; TCRdb's table is partial and in-frame only. The table has 85,000 to 90,000 clones, 86% seen once. Sequenced: peripheral blood. Receptor source: a human donor in a cohort sampled during active COVID-19. Both conserved end residues are part of each CDR3. Fields, in order: V gene, J gene, D gene, CDR3 length, clone size, CDR3 DNA, CDR3 protein. The D gene is left open where the match is weak. Size tells how often a clone was seen (once, few, many) or the class of an expanded clone, and some rows leave it out.

V gene: TRBV7-3; J gene: TRBJ1-1; D gene: TRBD1; CDR3 length: 13; clone size: -; CDR3 DNA: TGTGCCAGCAGCCCGGACAGGGACACTGAAGCTTTCTTT; CDR3 protein: CASSPDRDTEAFF
V gene: TRBV7-2; J gene: TRBJ2-5; D gene: -; CDR3 length: 13; clone size: -; CDR3 DNA: TGTGCCAGCAGAGGGGGGGCGGGGGAGACCCAGTACTTC; CDR3 protein: CASRGGAGETQYF
V gene: TRBV30; J gene: TRBJ2-5; D gene: TRBD2; CDR3 length: 13; clone size: -; CDR3 DNA: TGTGCCTGGAGTCCAACAGCGGGGGAGACCCAGTACTTC; CDR3 protein: CAWSPTAGETQYF
V gene: TRBV20-1; J gene: TRBJ2-1; D gene: TRBD2; CDR3 length: 15; clone size: -; CDR3 DNA: TGCAGTGCTAGTTTGTACGGGAGGTCGCACAATGAGCAGTTCTTC; CDR3 protein: CSASLYGRSHNEQFF
V gene: TRBV6-2/TRBV6-3; J gene: TRBJ1-1; D gene: -; CDR3 length: 14; clone size: -; CDR3 DNA: TGTGCCAGCAGTATAACCAGGGGAGTGACTGAAGCTTTCTTT; CDR3 protein: CASSITRGVTEAFF
V gene: TRBV6-6; J gene: TRBJ1-2; D gene: TRBD1; CDR3 length: 12; clone size: few; CDR3 DNA: TGTGCCAGCAGATCGACAGGGAGTGGCTACACCTTC; CDR3 protein: CASRSTGSGYTF
V gene: TRBV19; J gene: TRBJ1-5; D gene: TRBD1; CDR3 length: 16; clone size: -; CDR3 DNA: TGTGCCAGTAGTCAAGAGACAGGGGGTGGCAATCAGCCCCAGCATTTT; CDR3 protein: CASSQETGGGNQPQHF
V gene: TRBV12-3/TRBV12-4; J gene: TRBJ1-2; D gene: TRBD1; CDR3 length: 13; clone size: few; CDR3 DNA: TGTGCCAGCAGTCGCGACAGGGACTATGGCTACACCTTC; CDR3 protein: CASSRDRDYGYTF
V gene: TRBV5-5; J gene: TRBJ1-2; D gene: -; CDR3 length: 15; clone size: -; CDR3 DNA: TGTGCCAGCAGCTTGGATGCAGGGTCGAACTATGGCTACACCTTC; CDR3 protein: CASSLDAGSNYGYTF
V gene: TRBV12-3/TRBV12-4; J gene: TRBJ2-1; D gene: TRBD2; CDR3 length: 13; clone size: -; CDR3 DNA: TGTGCCAGCAGTTTGGGGGAGGGGAGGGAGCAGTTCTTC; CDR3 protein: CASSLGEGREQFF